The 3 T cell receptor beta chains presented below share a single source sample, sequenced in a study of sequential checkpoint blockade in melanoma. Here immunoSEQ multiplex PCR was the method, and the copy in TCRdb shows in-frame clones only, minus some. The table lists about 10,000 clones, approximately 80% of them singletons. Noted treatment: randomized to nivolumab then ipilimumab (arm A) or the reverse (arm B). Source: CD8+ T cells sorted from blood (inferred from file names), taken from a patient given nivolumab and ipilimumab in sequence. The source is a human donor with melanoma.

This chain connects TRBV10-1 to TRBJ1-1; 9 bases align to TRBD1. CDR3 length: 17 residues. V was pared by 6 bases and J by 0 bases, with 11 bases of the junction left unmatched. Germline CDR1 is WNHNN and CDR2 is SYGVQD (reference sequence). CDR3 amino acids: CASSNGTGSGVNTEAFF. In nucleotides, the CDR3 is TGCGCCAGCAGCAACGGGACAGGGTCAGGCGTGAACACTGAAGCTTTCTTT.

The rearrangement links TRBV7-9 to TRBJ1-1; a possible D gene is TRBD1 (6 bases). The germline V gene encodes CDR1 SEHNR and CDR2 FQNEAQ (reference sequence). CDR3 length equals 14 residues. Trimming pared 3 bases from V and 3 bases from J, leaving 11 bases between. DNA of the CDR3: TGTGCCAGCAGCTTGTCAGGGGATGACACTGAAGCTTTCTTT. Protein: CASSLSGDDTEAFF.

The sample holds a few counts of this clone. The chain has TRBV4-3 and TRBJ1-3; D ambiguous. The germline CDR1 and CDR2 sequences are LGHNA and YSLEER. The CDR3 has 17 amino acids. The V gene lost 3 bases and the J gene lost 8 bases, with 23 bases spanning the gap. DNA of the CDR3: TGCGCCAGCAGCCACCAATACACTGTGAGGAGGGCCGACACCATATATTTT. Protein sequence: CASSHQYTVRRADTIYF.